A selection of T cell receptor beta chains follows, all from one sample in a study of spatial heterogeneity in lung cancer. In TCRdb, the 5' RACE reads were re-called with MiXCR into one record per CDR3 protein. The repertoire holds about 17,000 distinct CDR3 sequences, with 15% to 20% as singletons. The specimen comprised PBMCs, sampled at surgery. The receptors here all came from a male donor with early-stage non-small cell lung cancer. Each CDR3 is given with its conserved first and last residue. A D gene is named only where the DNA matches it firmly. For some rows the clone size is stated as once, few or many, or as a class when expanded; others skip it.

size: many; V: TRBV3-1; length: 14; D: TRBD1; J: TRBJ1-2; DNA: TGTGCCAGCAGCCGGGTCGACAGGGTCTATGGCTACACCTTC; CDR3: CASSRVDRVYGYTF
size: many; V: TRBV12-3/TRBV12-4; length: 16; D: TRBD2; J: TRBJ2-1; DNA: TGTGCCAGCAGCGAAGGGACTAGCGGGGATTACAATGAGCAGTTCTTC; CDR3: CASSEGTSGDYNEQFF
size: few; V: TRBV11-2; length: 15; D: TRBD1; J: TRBJ1-2; DNA: TGTGCCAGCAGCTCCCCCGGGACAGGGGGCTATGGCTACACCTTC; CDR3: CASSSPGTGGYGYTF
size: many; V: TRBV4-1; length: 15; D: -; J: TRBJ1-1; DNA: TGCGCCAGCAGCCAAGACGTTGCGGAGGCAGTCCGAGCTTTCTTT; CDR3: CASSQDVAEAVRAFF
size: many; V: TRBV12-3/TRBV12-4; length: 13; D: -; J: TRBJ1-3; DNA: TGTGCCAGCAGTGTGCGGGGGAGAAACACCATATATTTT; CDR3: CASSVRGRNTIYF
size: few; V: TRBV7-9; length: 16; D: -; J: TRBJ2-7; DNA: TGTGCCAGCAGCACCCAAACGGGATGGAGGGCGTACGAGCAGTACTTC; CDR3: CASSTQTGWRAYEQYF
size: many; V: TRBV10-3; length: 13; D: -; J: TRBJ1-4; DNA: TGTGCCATCACTCGGACAGTTAATGAAAAACTGTTTTTT; CDR3: CAITRTVNEKLFF
size: many; V: TRBV5-4; length: 15; D: -; J: TRBJ1-4; DNA: TGTGCCAGCAGCATTTGGGGTGGCAGGTCTGAAAAACTGTTTTTT; CDR3: CASSIWGGRSEKLFF
size: many; V: TRBV29-1; length: 15; D: TRBD2; J: TRBJ2-7; DNA: TGCAGCGTTGCTCTGACTAGCCGGAGCTCCTACGAGCAGTACTTC; CDR3: CSVALTSRSSYEQYF
size: few; V: TRBV18; length: 14; D: -; J: TRBJ2-5; DNA: TGTGCCAGCTCACCACCGTGGGGAAGAGAGACCCAGTACTTC; CDR3: CASSPPWGRETQYF
size: few; V: TRBV29-1; length: 14; D: TRBD1; J: TRBJ2-7; DNA: TGCAGCGTTTCCCGGGACAGTCTGGGGTCCGAGCAGTACTTC; CDR3: CSVSRDSLGSEQYF
size: few; V: TRBV7-2; length: 12; D: -; J: TRBJ1-5; DNA: TGTGCCAGCAGCTTAGAGGTCGGAACCCAGCATTTT; CDR3: CASSLEVGTQHF
size: few; V: TRBV27; length: 13; D: -; J: TRBJ2-3; DNA: TGTGCCAGCACGAGCGGATTCACAGATACGCAGTATTTT; CDR3: CASTSGFTDTQYF
size: -; V: TRBV10-3; length: 13; D: TRBD1; J: TRBJ2-7; DNA: TGTGCCATTGGGGACAGGCACCTTAACGAGCAGTACTTC; CDR3: CAIGDRHLNEQYF
size: many; V: TRBV29-1; length: 13; D: -; J: TRBJ1-1; DNA: TGCAGCGTCGGGGGGTTGGAGAACACTGAAGCTTTCTTT; CDR3: CSVGGLENTEAFF
size: -; V: TRBV6-1; length: 14; D: -; J: TRBJ2-5; DNA: TGTGCCAGCAGTGTGTTGGGGAATGGAGAGACCCAGTACTTC; CDR3: CASSVLGNGETQYF
size: medium-sized; V: TRBV7-2; length: 13; D: -; J: TRBJ1-1; DNA: TGTGCCAGCAGCTTAGCCGGTCCCGAGCTAGCTTTCTTT; CDR3: CASSLAGPELAFF
size: -; V: TRBV19; length: 12; D: TRBD1; J: TRBJ1-1; DNA: TGTGCCAGCTTAACAGGGGCCACTGAAGCTTTCTTT; CDR3: CASLTGATEAFF
size: -; V: TRBV19; length: 13; D: -; J: TRBJ1-1; DNA: TGTGCCAGTAGTATTAGGGGGAACACTGAAGCTTTCTTT; CDR3: CASSIRGNTEAFF
size: -; V: TRBV5-1; length: 15; D: TRBD1; J: TRBJ1-2; DNA: TGCGCCAGCACCCCAAATCCAGGACAGGACTATGGCTACACCTTC; CDR3: CASTPNPGQDYGYTF
size: -; V: TRBV12-3/TRBV12-4; length: 13; D: TRBD1; J: TRBJ2-5; DNA: TGTGCCAGCAGTTGGGTCAGGGGGGAGACCCAGTACTTC; CDR3: CASSWVRGETQYF
size: many; V: TRBV5-1; length: 14; D: -; J: TRBJ2-5; DNA: TGCGCCAGCAGCTTATGGGGAGACCAAGAGACCCAGTACTTC; CDR3: CASSLWGDQETQYF
size: -; V: TRBV10-3; length: 12; D: -; J: TRBJ2-7; DNA: TGTGCCATCAGGGACACAAGCTACGAGCAGTACTTC; CDR3: CAIRDTSYEQYF
size: -; V: TRBV12-3/TRBV12-4; length: 14; D: -; J: TRBJ2-1; DNA: TGTGCCAGCAGTCTGAGGACTCTACGGAATGAGCAGTTCTTC; CDR3: CASSLRTLRNEQFF
size: many; V: TRBV7-8; length: 16; D: TRBD1; J: TRBJ2-1; DNA: TGTGCCAGCAGCCTACTAGGGACAGGGCTGAGGAATGAGCAGTTCTTC; CDR3: CASSLLGTGLRNEQFF
size: -; V: TRBV3-1; length: 16; D: -; J: TRBJ1-2; DNA: TGTGCCAGCAGCCAAGATCTTACAGGGACCCCCTATGGCTACACCTTC; CDR3: CASSQDLTGTPYGYTF
size: -; V: TRBV21-1; length: 15; D: -; J: TRBJ2-1; DNA: TGTGCCAGCAGCAAGGACAGGGATGGAGACAATGAGCAGTTCTTC; CDR3: CASSKDRDGDNEQFF
size: many; V: TRBV5-6; length: 13; D: -; J: TRBJ1-3; DNA: TGTGCCAGCAGCTTACCCTCTGGAAACACCATATATTTT; CDR3: CASSLPSGNTIYF
size: -; V: TRBV18; length: 15; D: -; J: TRBJ2-3; DNA: TGTGCCAGCTCACCACCGTTTACTCGCACAGATACGCAGTATTTT; CDR3: CASSPPFTRTDTQYF
size: many; V: TRBV6-4; length: 14; D: TRBD2; J: TRBJ2-1; DNA: TGTGCCAGCAGTGAGGGTAGCGGGGGAAATGAGCAGTTCTTC; CDR3: CASSEGSGGNEQFF
size: -; V: TRBV4-3; length: 16; D: -; J: TRBJ2-1; DNA: TGCGCCAGCAGCCAAGGTCTCGGGAGAGGAGTGGATGAGCAGTTCTTC; CDR3: CASSQGLGRGVDEQFF
size: many; V: TRBV9; length: 16; D: TRBD1; J: TRBJ2-7; DNA: TGTGCCAGCAGCGTAGTGGGACAGGGGGCAAAGCACGAGCAGTACTTC; CDR3: CASSVVGQGAKHEQYF
size: once; V: TRBV12-3/TRBV12-4; length: 15; D: -; J: TRBJ1-4; DNA: TGTGCCAGCAGTAGAAAGATTGCAACTAATGAAAAACTGTTTTTT; CDR3: CASSRKIATNEKLFF
size: many; V: TRBV11-2; length: 16; D: -; J: TRBJ2-3; DNA: TGTGCCAGCAGCTTAGGCCTCTCAACTAGCACAGATACGCAGTATTTT; CDR3: CASSLGLSTSTDTQYF
size: many; V: TRBV6-5; length: 17; D: -; J: TRBJ1-1; DNA: TGTGCCAGCAGTTACTCGAGGAGCTGGGAAATGGGCACTGAAGCTTTCTTT; CDR3: CASSYSRSWEMGTEAFF
size: many; V: TRBV4-2; length: 15; D: -; J: TRBJ2-7; DNA: TGTGCCAGCAGCCAAAGTGAAGGGGCAGCCTACGAGCAGTACTTC; CDR3: CASSQSEGAAYEQYF
size: -; V: TRBV28; length: 16; D: -; J: TRBJ1-5; DNA: TGTGCCAGCAGTTCGGACGGACTATATAGCAATCAGCCCCAGCATTTT; CDR3: CASSSDGLYSNQPQHF
size: many; V: TRBV6-5; length: 14; D: TRBD1; J: TRBJ1-2; DNA: TGTGCCAGCAGAAAGACAGGGGGAAGGGGTGGCTACACCTTC; CDR3: CASRKTGGRGGYTF
size: -; V: TRBV20-1; length: 12; D: -; J: TRBJ1-1; DNA: TGCAGTGCTACAGGTCTCAACACTGAAGCTTTCTTT; CDR3: CSATGLNTEAFF
size: few; V: TRBV7-3; length: 13; D: -; J: TRBJ1-3; DNA: TGTGCCAGCAGTCCCGGACAGGGAAACACCATATATTTT; CDR3: CASSPGQGNTIYF
size: few; V: TRBV7-9; length: 15; D: TRBD1; J: TRBJ1-4; DNA: TGTGCCAGCAGCTTCGGGGCAGGGGGCAATGAAAAACTGTTTTTT; CDR3: CASSFGAGGNEKLFF
size: -; V: TRBV20-1; length: 18; D: TRBD2; J: TRBJ2-5; DNA: TGCAGTGCTTACCTTCTAGGCGGTAGCGGGGGGCAACAAGAGACCCAGTACTTC; CDR3: CSAYLLGGSGGQQETQYF
size: -; V: TRBV7-2; length: 15; D: TRBD1; J: TRBJ2-1; DNA: TGTGCCAGCAGCTTGTGGACAGGGGGCTCCAATGAGCAGTTCTTC; CDR3: CASSLWTGGSNEQFF
size: few; V: TRBV7-9; length: 12; D: -; J: TRBJ2-7; DNA: TGTGCCCTGCAGCACCTCTCCTACGAGCAGTACTTC; CDR3: CALQHLSYEQYF
size: once; V: TRBV12-3/TRBV12-4; length: 14; D: -; J: TRBJ2-7; DNA: TGTGCCACCCGTCTGGGGGGGGGCCCCTACGAGCAGTACTTC; CDR3: CATRLGGGPYEQYF
size: -; V: TRBV6-2/TRBV6-3; length: 14; D: -; J: TRBJ1-2; DNA: TGTGCCAGCAGTTACTCCGGAGAGAGCGGTGGCTACACCTTC; CDR3: CASSYSGESGGYTF
size: many; V: TRBV5-1; length: 15; D: TRBD2; J: TRBJ2-3; DNA: TGCGCCAGCAGTACCCTAGCGGGTCTCACAGATACGCAGTATTTT; CDR3: CASSTLAGLTDTQYF
size: few; V: TRBV10-3; length: 16; D: -; J: TRBJ2-1; DNA: TGTGCCATCAGAAAATCGGGGGCTAGCAGCTACAATGAGCAGTTCTTC; CDR3: CAIRKSGASSYNEQFF